This T cell receptor (beta chain) was captured by sequencing in a study of cytomegalovirus exposure and HLA in healthy donors (dated by TCRdb to about 2017). Concerning the study at large: According to an earlier analysis of a few hundred of the donors, 150 million to 200 million T cells yielded 120 million or so unique TCR beta sequences and around 280 Gb of sequence data. Rather than drawing on any new phenotypic data, the later analysis identified candidate immune exposures from TCR beta sequences and the way those sequences occurred across donors. Donor age, sex, ethnicity and CMV serostatus were compiled alongside the repertoire data. A later genetic analysis used genome-wide SNP genotypes for about 60% of the roughly 700 donors, treating that subset as a discovery cohort. In addition to the first cohort of roughly 670 subjects, a separate validation cohort of approximately 120 different subjects was used. A later analysis re-examined previously published TCR beta repertoires from around 670 donors and added high-resolution HLA genotyping to investigate patterns of TCR occurrence. A handful of DR-DQ haplotypes were treated as single units for association and clustering because of strong linkage in the cohort. Every repertoire in the discovery cohort had been generated on one and the same sequencing platform. The study combined high-throughput TCR immunosequencing, statistical association of individual TCRs with disease status, and machine learning to predict cytomegalovirus infection status. Typing coverage differed by locus: A, B, C, DRB1 and DQB1 were typed in about 620-630 donors, DQA1 in 500 to 550, DPA1 in 600 to 610, and DPB1 in 450 to 480. The genetic ancestry cluster associated with self-reported Caucasian donors included over 65% of the roughly 410 genotyped donors. An early release that covered 640 HLA-typed donors contained around 300 gigabases of sequencing data and 80 million or so unique TCR sequences. Across 398 genotyped donors of the cohort, an average of about 240,000 unique TCR beta nucleotide sequences per donor were sequenced, and roughly 20% of those sequences were non-productive. The study aimed to test whether cataloging public T cell receptors could reveal signatures of past pathogen exposure. Class I and class II HLA loci were covered by the typing at four-digit resolution. To decide whether each TCR beta V gene segment behaved as functional or pseudogenic, an earlier analysis of over 500 of the donors relied on high-throughput TCR beta sequencing. The study used immunosequencing to profile the T cell repertoires of more than 650 subjects and linked those repertoires to cytomegalovirus serostatus. Beyond this particular receptor, the publication reports: Because the 87-base-pair reads could not distinguish some IMGT-functional V segments, including TRBV6-2 and TRBV6-3, those segments were excluded. The study listed approximately 150 TCR beta chains as associated with cytomegalovirus. Specific HLA alleles were associated with more than 15,000 TCR beta sequences at a false discovery rate of 0.05 in a later analysis. An earlier analysis of 450 to 750 of the donors showed that most TCR beta V segments appeared in productive rearrangements either about 87% or about 30% of the time, which broadly matched IMGT annotations. According to the authors, the approach could potentially be generalized to other disease states and immunological phenotypes. Correlated functional status among segregating V segments might be attributable to linkage disequilibrium, but an unknown experimental factor could not be ruled out. This cohort had only TCR beta chains sequenced, and the lack of alpha or paired-chain data limited which features could be detected. In vitro tests confirmed that a few of the cytomegalovirus-associated TCR beta chains recognize cytomegalovirus antigens. According to a later analysis, parvovirus B19, influenza, CMV and Epstein-Barr virus appeared linked to several top co-occurrence clusters. Because counts were too low, 15 to 20 rarely observed V segments, including chromosome 9 orphons, were left out of the earlier analysis of approximately 500 of the donors. In a later analysis, HLA-associated TCR beta chains showed more clonal expansion and lower generation probabilities than non-associated chains that were equally common. For the cohort, immune exposure information was limited to CMV serostatus. An association between a missense DCLRE1C variant and V-gene and J-gene trimming of TCR beta chains was found in a later genetic analysis and replicated in an independent cohort. Sequencing depth was assumed to be roughly uniform across donors in the presence/absence analyses, though that assumption may not hold. Because some donors lacked HLA typing at each locus, the association tests relied only on the typed subset. In a later analysis, the rate of TCR association differed among HLA loci, with DRB1 alleles having the most associated TCRs and HLA-C alleles having the fewest. In a later analysis, most CMV-associated TCR beta chains were found to appear HLA-restricted, with HLA associations seemingly driven largely by CMV exposure. The classifier was reported to diagnose cytomegalovirus status with high specificity and sensitivity in both the original cohort and the validation cohort. Assigning TCR associations to individual alleles was difficult when HLA alleles, especially DR and DQ, strongly co-occurred. A group of highly shared sequence variants was considered likely to be a technical artifact of the sequencing pipeline. A further reported finding was that TCR beta sequences accurately predicted the HLA-A and HLA-B alleles for most subjects in the first cohort. According to a later genetic analysis, donors in an Asian-associated ancestry cluster had fewer N-insertions in productive TCRs than the approximately 700-donor mean. Across donors, most TCR sequences were observed very rarely, whereas some public TCRs were present in many individuals.

Worth noting for this clone: The clone's antigen remains unknown. The record has no base qualities; no much larger clone is one base away.

The cohort was made up of about 670 healthy bone marrow donors. Cohort members were all nominally healthy when sampled, although unrecorded immune exposures were likely present. The donor tested CMV seronegative, placing the donor among the 300 to 400 seronegative members of the cohort. Every donor gave a peripheral blood sample, and the peripheral blood mononuclear cells from that sample were used for TCR beta sequencing. Genomic DNA extraction from the blood cell samples was performed with the Qiagen DNeasy Blood Extraction Kit. Receptor amplification or capture employed the immunoSEQ multiplex PCR assay. For the multiplex PCR, a mixture combining 60 forward primers for TCR Vbeta segments and 13 reverse primers for TCR Jbeta segments was used. The CDR3 region of rearranged TCR beta genes was amplified from genomic DNA by a multiplex PCR assay. On the Illumina HiSeq System, the amplified TCR beta libraries were sequenced as 87-base-pair reads. The paper's data handling went like this. A later analysis counted tens of millions of unique TCR beta chains across the roughly 700 repertoires, and 10 million to 11 million of these chains were shared by at least two donors. Raw reads were error-corrected and collapsed into unique sequences by a nearest-neighbor algorithm in which closely related sequences were merged to remove PCR and sequencing errors. CDR3 sequences were aligned to IMGT reference sequences to assign V, D and J gene segments. Each retained sequence needed at least a six-nucleotide match to both a V gene segment and a J gene segment. Rearrangements were called productive when the CDR3 lacked stop codons and stayed in frame with V and J; all others were non-productive. CDR3 was defined by IMGT convention, running from the second conserved V-encoded cysteine to the conserved J-encoded phenylalanine. In an earlier analysis of 587 of the donors, sequences lacking an unambiguous match to a single V gene segment were excluded. An earlier analysis of just under 600 of the donors called V segments functional above 56.7% productive rearrangements and segregating when the between-donor standard deviation exceeded 5%. A statistical classification framework was developed to diagnose cytomegalovirus status using the catalog of TCR beta chain sequences. In a later analysis, TCR nucleotide sequences were compared against IMGT/GENE-DB human TR gene sequences so that V and J genes could be assigned. In a later analysis, CDR3 sequences and most-parsimonious VDJ recombination scenarios were assigned using the TCRdist pipeline. In a later analysis, each TCR beta chain was defined by its CDR3 amino acid sequence together with its V-gene family, and reads without a unique V-gene family were excluded. To address suspected cross-contamination and a sequencing artifact, a later analysis removed approximately 590 highly shared, low-generation-probability nucleotide sequences. In a later analysis, a clonal expansion index was calculated for each public chain from normalized within-repertoire ranks of inferred template counts. Generation probabilities in a later analysis came from a VDJ recombination model fitted to out-of-frame rearrangements, and those results were checked against IGoR. Hypergeometric tests were used in a later analysis to score TCR-TCR, TCR-HLA and TCR-CMV co-occurrence, with a repertoire-size bias correction applied to the TCR pairs. To estimate false discovery rates, a later analysis permuted the HLA or CMV assignments 20 times. A later analysis grouped co-occurring TCRs with DBSCAN, adding TCRdist sequence similarity when clustering within HLA-allele-positive subsets. Co-occurrence clustering excluded repertoires with fewer than 30,000 or more than 120,000 public chains, plus five with anomalous nucleotide sharing. In its TCRdb copy, this immuneACCESS table keeps in-frame sequences only and misses some clones. Where compared with another copy, unresolved V genes explain less than half of these, and the others have no known cause. V, J and clone size reflect that table, while D and trimming were determined from the DNA. The sample yields about 140,000 clones; around 76% were counted once. 2.8% of the sample comes from the top ten.

From the cysteine through the phenylalanine, the CDR3 covers 15 amino acids. Just CDR3 DNA is preserved here, 45 bases in frame from base 1. Trimming takes 5 bases off V and 7 bases off J; junction bases not matched to a gene: 9. According to the germline V gene, CDR1 reads MGHRA and CDR2 reads YSYEKL. Sequencing used PBMCs. The TCR originated in a male donor in good health and CMV-seronegative. The chain is encoded by TRBV4-1 joined to TRBJ1-2, and 11 bases in between align with TRBD1. The CDR3 reads CASSSGQGASRGYTF. The nucleotides read TGCGCCAGCAGCTCCGGACAGGGGGCTTCCCGTGGCTACACCTTC.